This is a list of T cell receptor beta chains from one sample in a study of human T cells and chemical hapten exposure. TCRdb re-derived calls from the RACE reads in MiXCR, one entry per CDR3 protein. The sample lists approximately 84,000 distinct CDR3 sequences; 9.5% to 13% were seen once. Source: whole blood, taken in connection with sensitization to the hapten diphenylcyclopropenone (DPC). The receptors were gathered from a woman under 40 with alopecia areata. Some clones in this sample may be carry-over from other donors' samples. Both conserved end residues are part of each CDR3.

CASSLPSNRGGFGELFF	TRBV4-2	TRBJ2-2
CASSALGSPLHF	TRBV9	TRBJ1-6
CAWTRGSGGANYGYTF	TRBV30	TRBJ1-2
CASSLAPNIYNEQFF	TRBV7-9	TRBJ2-1
CSARMASSGNTIYF	TRBV20-1	TRBJ1-3
CASRPGQGGTGELFF	TRBV6-2/TRBV6-3	TRBJ2-2
CASSKGRDTEAFF	TRBV7-9	TRBJ1-1
CASSQVPGGGGIQPQHF	TRBV4-1	TRBJ1-5
CASSQEGGVVDQPQHF	TRBV4-2	TRBJ1-5
CASTPGGTAYEQYF	TRBV2	TRBJ2-7
CASSSNAGPQYF	TRBV5-6	TRBJ2-3
CASGTRDSYGYTF	TRBV28	TRBJ1-2
CSVERRALGEQFF	TRBV29-1	TRBJ2-1
CASSLLLAVEAFF	TRBV6-2/TRBV6-3	TRBJ1-1
CSVAAGLRPNTGELFF	TRBV29-1	TRBJ2-2
CASSDNTPYEQYF	TRBV2	TRBJ2-7
CASSESITLKITGELFF	TRBV10-1	TRBJ2-2
CATKGGQPQHF	TRBV28	TRBJ1-5
CASSYTEAGGINGYTF	TRBV6-5	TRBJ1-2
CSAALQGTEQFF	TRBV29-1	TRBJ2-1
CASSRPSLQVCYEQYF	TRBV5-1	TRBJ2-7
CASSFGAAQETQYF	TRBV10-2	TRBJ2-5
CASSSTRGSQNIQYF	TRBV7-9	TRBJ2-4
CASSLAIHNEQFF	TRBV5-1	TRBJ2-1
CASSARPTDTQYF	TRBV7-2	TRBJ2-3
CASSLDRVTTEAFF	TRBV28	TRBJ1-1
CASSFELGGPQHF	TRBV11-2	TRBJ1-5
CASSFSAGPRPAQYF	TRBV12-3/TRBV12-4	TRBJ2-5
CASSYRDRVYTGELFF	TRBV6-2/TRBV6-3	TRBJ2-2
CASSPVGDLETQYF	TRBV11-2	TRBJ2-5
CASSLTDSTPLHF	TRBV28	TRBJ1-6
CAWAPGGRVYNEKLFF	TRBV30	TRBJ1-4
CSATKGAGNQPQHF	TRBV20-1	TRBJ1-5
CSVGQGWGQPQHF	TRBV29-1	TRBJ1-5
CASSFNRGGSYNEQFF	TRBV7-9	TRBJ2-1
CASSGLVTDTQYF	TRBV7-8	TRBJ2-3
CSAQTGGDTEAFF	TRBV20-1	TRBJ1-1
CASSPLTGEEGNSPLHF	TRBV18	TRBJ1-6
CASSRLGELFF	TRBV11-2	TRBJ2-2
CASSQGILGNTIYF	TRBV16	TRBJ1-3
CASSFTMRPYEQYF	TRBV11-3	TRBJ2-7
CAWRGGQGTDTQYF	TRBV30	TRBJ2-3
CASSFDRDTGELFF	TRBV7-3	TRBJ2-2
CSASHGQGYAAFF	TRBV20-1	TRBJ1-1
CASSLGGDQPQHF	TRBV4-2	TRBJ1-5
CASSPWDRGEKLFF	TRBV28	TRBJ1-4
CSGTGTGNTEAFF	TRBV29-1	TRBJ1-1
CASSRSTGEAFF	TRBV11-1	TRBJ1-1